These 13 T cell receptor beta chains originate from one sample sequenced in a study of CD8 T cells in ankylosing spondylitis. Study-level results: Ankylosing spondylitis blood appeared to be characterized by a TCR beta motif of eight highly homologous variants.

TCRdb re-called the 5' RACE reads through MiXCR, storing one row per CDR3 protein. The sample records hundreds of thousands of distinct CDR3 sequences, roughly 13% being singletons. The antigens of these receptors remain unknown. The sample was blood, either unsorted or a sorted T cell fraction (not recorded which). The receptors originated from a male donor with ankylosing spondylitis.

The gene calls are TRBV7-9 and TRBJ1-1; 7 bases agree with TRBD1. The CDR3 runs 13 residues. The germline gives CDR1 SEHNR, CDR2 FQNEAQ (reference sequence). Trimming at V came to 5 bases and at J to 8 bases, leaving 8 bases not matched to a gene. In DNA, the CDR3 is TGTGCCAGCAGCATAAAGACAGGGTCCGAAGCTTTCTTT. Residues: CASSIKTGSEAFF.

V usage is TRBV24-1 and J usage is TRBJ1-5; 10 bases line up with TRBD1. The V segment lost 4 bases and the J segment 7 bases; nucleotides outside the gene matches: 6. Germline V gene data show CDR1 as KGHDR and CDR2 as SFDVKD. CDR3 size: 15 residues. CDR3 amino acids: CATSDPGTGDQPQHF. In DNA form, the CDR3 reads TGTGCCACCAGTGACCCCGGGACAGGGGACCAGCCCCAGCATTTT.

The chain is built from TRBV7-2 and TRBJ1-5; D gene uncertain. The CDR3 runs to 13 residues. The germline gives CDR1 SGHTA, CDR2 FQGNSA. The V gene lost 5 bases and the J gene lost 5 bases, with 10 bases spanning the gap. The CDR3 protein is CASSPTGYQPQHF. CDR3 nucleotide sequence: TGTGCCAGCAGCCCGACGGGGTATCAGCCCCAGCATTTT.

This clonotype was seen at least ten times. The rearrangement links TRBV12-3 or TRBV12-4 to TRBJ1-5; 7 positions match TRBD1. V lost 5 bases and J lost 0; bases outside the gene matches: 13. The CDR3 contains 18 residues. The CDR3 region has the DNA TGTGCCAGCAGTCGGCCCGGGACAGAAGAATATAGCAATCAGCCCCAGCATTTT. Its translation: CASSRPGTEEYSNQPQHF.

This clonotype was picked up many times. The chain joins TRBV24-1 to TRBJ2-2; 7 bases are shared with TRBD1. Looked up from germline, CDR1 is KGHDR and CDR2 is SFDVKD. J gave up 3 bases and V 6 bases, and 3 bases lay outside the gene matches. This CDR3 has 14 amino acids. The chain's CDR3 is CATSITGDTGELFF. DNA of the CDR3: TGTGCCACCAGTATTACAGGGGACACCGGGGAGCTGTTTTTT.

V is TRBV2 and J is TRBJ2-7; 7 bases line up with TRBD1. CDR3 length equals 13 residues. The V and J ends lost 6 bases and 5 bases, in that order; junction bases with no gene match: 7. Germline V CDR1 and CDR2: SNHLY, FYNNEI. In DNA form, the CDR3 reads TGTGCCAGCAGCAGACAGGGAATTCACGAGCAGTACGTC. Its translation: CASSRQGIHEQYV.

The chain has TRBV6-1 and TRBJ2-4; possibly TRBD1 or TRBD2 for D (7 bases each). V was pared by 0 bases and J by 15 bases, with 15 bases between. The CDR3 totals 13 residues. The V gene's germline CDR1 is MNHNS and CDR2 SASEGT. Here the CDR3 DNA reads TGTGCCAGCAGTGAAGCCCAGGGGGGGAGGCGGTACTTC. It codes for CASSEAQGGRRYF.

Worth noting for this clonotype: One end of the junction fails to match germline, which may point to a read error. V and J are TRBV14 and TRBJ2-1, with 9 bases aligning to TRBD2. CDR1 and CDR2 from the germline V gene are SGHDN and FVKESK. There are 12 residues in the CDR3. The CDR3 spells CASSQSRTSAAF. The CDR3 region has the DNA TGTGCCAGCAGCCAAAGTAGGACTAGCGCGGCTTTC. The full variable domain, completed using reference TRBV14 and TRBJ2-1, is EAGVTQFPSHSVIEKGQTVTLRCDPISGHDNLYWYRRVMGKEIKFLLHFVKESKQDESGMPNNRFLAERTGGTYSTLKVQPAELEDSGVYFCASSQSRTSAAFGPGTRLTVL.

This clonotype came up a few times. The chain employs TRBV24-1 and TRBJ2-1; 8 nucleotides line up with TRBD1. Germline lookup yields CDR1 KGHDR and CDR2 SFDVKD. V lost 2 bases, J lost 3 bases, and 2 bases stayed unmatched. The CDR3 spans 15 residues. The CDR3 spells CATSDYGQGYNEQFF. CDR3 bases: TGTGCCACCAGTGATTACGGACAGGGCTACAATGAGCAGTTCTTC.

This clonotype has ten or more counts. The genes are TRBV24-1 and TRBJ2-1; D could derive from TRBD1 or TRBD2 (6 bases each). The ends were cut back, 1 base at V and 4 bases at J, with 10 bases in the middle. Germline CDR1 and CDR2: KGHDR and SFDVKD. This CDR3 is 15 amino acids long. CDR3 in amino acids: CATSDFRGPYNEQFF. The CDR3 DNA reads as TGTGCCACCAGTGATTTTCGGGGGCCTTACAATGAGCAGTTCTTC.

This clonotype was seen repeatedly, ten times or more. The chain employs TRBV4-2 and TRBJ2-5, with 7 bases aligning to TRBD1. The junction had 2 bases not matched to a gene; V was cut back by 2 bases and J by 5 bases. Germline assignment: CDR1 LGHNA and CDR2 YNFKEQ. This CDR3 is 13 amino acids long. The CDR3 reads CASSQSRGETQYF. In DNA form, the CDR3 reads TGTGCCAGCAGCCAATCCAGGGGGGAGACCCAGTACTTC.

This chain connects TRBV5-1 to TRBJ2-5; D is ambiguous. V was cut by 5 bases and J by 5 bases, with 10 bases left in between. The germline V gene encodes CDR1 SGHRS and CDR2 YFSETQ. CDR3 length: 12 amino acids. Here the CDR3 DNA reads TGCGCCAGCAGATGGGAAGGGGAGACCCAGTACTTC. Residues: CASRWEGETQYF.

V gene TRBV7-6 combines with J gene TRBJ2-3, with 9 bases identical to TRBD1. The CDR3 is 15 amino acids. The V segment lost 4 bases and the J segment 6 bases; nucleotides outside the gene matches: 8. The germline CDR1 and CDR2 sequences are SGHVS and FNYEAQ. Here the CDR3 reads CASSSRDRVADTQYF. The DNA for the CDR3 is TGTGCCAGCAGCTCCAGGGACAGGGTTGCCGATACGCAGTATTTT.